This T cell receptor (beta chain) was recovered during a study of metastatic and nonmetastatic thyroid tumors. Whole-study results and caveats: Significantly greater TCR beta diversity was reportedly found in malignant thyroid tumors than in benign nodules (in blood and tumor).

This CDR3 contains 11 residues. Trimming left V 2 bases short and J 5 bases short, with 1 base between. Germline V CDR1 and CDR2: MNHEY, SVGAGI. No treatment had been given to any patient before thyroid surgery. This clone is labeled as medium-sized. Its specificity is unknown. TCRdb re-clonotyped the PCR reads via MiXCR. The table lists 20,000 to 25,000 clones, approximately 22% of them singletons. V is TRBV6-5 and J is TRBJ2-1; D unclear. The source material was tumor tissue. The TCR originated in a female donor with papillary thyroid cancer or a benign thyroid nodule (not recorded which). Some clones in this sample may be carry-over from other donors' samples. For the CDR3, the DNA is TGTGCCAGCAGTTACCACAATGAGCAGTTCTTC. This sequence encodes CASSYHNEQFF.